This T cell receptor (beta chain) came from a study of blood T cells in healthy people across ages. V lost 1 base to trimming and J lost 4 bases, with 8 bases between them. CDR1 is SGHRS, CDR2 YFSETQ, per germline. This CDR3 region has 13 residues. Note on this clonotype: The antigen remains unidentified.

Study findings and constraints: There was a strong correlation between TCR beta diversity and naive T cell percentage. Older age went with lower TCR beta diversity per million T cells, in a roughly linear way.

Next came a second PCR, run for about 7 to 12 cycles, which used a sample-barcoded 5' primer along with a J-beta primer mix. From the 5' RACE reads, TCRdb called clonotypes with MiXCR, one entry per CDR3 protein. The profile shows roughly 410,000 distinct CDR3 sequences, over 45% of them singletons. This rearrangement joins TRBV5-1 to TRBJ1-1; tentatively, D is TRBD1 (5 bases). This receptor was obtained from a man aged 55-75 years in good health. Sequencing was done on a sample of blood. CDR3 region: CASSLQGSTEAFF. CDR3 in DNA: TGCGCCAGCAGCTTGCAGGGAAGCACTGAAGCTTTCTTT. Complete variable domain (other parts from reference TRBV5-1 and TRBJ1-1): KAGVTQTPRYLIKTRGQQVTLSCSPISGHRSVSWYQQTPGQGLQFLFEYFSETQRNKGNFPGRFSGRQFSNSRSEMNVSTLELGDSALYLCASSLQGSTEAFFGQGTRLTVV.